Reported below is one T cell receptor (beta chain). No antigen is known for it. The CDR3 totals 14 residues. V dropped 8 bases and J dropped 8 bases, with 18 bases sitting between them. Germline V gene sequence: CDR1 MNHEY, CDR2 SVGAGI. This entry belongs to a study of cytomegalovirus exposure and HLA in healthy donors. As for the study in general: Per a later analysis, the approximately 600 first-cohort and some 130 validation repertoires shared one platform. Overall study results and limits: TCR beta chains numbering under 200 were designated cytomegalovirus-associated. That first-cohort TCR clusters tended to co-occur in the 95 to 150 validation repertoires was found in a later analysis.

Sequencing used immunoSEQ multiplex PCR; TCRdb keeps in-frame clones, though not all of them. Of some 290,000 clones listed, 88% are singletons. The chain combines TRBV6-5 with TRBJ1-4; D gene unclear. The clonotype comes from a man aged 30-40 years in good health and CMV-seronegative. Sequencing was carried out using PBMCs. The CDR3, as DNA: TGTGCCAGCGCGCCCCGGGGAGATAGGGAAAAACTGTTTTTT. Amino acids: CASAPRGDREKLFF.